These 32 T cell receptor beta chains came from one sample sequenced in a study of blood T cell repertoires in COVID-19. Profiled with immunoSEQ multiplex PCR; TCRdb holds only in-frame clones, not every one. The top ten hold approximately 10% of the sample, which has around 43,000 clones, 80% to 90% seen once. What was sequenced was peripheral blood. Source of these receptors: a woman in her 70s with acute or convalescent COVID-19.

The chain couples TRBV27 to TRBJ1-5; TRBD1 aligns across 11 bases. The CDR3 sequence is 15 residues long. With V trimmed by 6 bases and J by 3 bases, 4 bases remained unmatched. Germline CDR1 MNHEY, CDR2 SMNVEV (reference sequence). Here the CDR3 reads CASRPDRGLNQPQHF. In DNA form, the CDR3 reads TGTGCCAGCAGACCGGACAGGGGGCTCAATCAGCCCCAGCATTTT.

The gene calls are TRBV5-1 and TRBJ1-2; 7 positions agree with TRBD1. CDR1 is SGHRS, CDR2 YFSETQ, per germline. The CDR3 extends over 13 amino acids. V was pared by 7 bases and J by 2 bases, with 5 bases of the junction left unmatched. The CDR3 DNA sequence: TGCGCCAGCGCGGGAGGGGGCAACTATGGCTACACCTTC. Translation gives CASAGGGNYGYTF.

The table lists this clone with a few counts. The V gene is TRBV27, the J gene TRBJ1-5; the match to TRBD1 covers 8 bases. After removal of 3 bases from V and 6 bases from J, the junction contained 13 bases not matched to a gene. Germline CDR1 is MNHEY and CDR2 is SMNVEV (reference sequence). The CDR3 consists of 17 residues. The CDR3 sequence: CASSFRLGQGGIQPQHF. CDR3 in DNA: TGTGCCAGCAGTTTTCGACTCGGACAGGGAGGTATTCAGCCCCAGCATTTT.

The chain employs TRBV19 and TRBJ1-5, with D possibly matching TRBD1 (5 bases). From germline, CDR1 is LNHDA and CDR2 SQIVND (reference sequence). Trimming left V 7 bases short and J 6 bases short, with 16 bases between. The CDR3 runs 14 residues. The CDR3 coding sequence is TGTGCCAGTATGGGGCCCTCGGCCTCTCAGCCCCAGCATTTT. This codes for CASMGPSASQPQHF.

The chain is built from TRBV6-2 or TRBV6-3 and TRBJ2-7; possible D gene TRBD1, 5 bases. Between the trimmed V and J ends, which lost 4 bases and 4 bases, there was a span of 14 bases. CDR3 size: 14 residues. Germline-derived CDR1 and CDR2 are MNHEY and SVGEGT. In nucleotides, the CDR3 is TGTGCCAGCAGTTCCCAACCGGACACTTACGAGCAGTACGTC. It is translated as CASSSQPDTYEQYV.

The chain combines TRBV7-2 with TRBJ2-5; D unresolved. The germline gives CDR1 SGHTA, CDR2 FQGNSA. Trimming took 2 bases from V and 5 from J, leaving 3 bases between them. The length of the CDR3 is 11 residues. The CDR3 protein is CASSLTETQYF. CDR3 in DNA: TGTGCCAGCAGCTTAACTGAGACCCAGTACTTC.

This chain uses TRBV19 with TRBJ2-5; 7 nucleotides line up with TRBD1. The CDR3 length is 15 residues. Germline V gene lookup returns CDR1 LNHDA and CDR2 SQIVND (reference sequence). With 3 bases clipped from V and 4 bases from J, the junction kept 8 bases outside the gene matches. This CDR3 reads CASSMVGTARETQYF. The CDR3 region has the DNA TGTGCCAGTAGTATGGTGGGGACAGCTCGAGAGACCCAGTACTTC.

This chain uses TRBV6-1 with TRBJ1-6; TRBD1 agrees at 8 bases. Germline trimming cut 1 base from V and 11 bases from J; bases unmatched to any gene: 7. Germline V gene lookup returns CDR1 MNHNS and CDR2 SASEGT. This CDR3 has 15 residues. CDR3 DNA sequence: TGTGCCAGCAGTGAAGGCAGCAGGGGGCTGGCACCCCTCCACTTT. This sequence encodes CASSEGSRGLAPLHF.

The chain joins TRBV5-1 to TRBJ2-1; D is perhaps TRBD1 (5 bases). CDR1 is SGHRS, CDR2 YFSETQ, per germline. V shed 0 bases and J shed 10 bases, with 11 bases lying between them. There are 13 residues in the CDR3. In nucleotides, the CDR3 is TGCGCCAGCAGCTTGGGACAGTTTCCCGAGCAGTTCTTC. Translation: CASSLGQFPEQFF.

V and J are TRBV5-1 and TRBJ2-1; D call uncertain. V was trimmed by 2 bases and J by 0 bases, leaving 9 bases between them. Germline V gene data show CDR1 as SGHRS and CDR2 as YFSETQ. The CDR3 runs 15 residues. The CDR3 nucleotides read TGCGCCAGCAGCTTTTCCCTAACCTCCTACAATGAGCAGTTCTTC. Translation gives CASSFSLTSYNEQFF.

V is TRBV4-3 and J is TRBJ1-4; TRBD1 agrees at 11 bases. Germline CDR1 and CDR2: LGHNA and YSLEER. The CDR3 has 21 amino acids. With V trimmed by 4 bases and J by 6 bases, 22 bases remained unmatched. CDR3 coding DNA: TGCGCCAGCAGCCGCATTAAACGCGGGACAGGGGGTAATATTCGGGATGAAAAACTGTTTTTT. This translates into CASSRIKRGTGGNIRDEKLFF.

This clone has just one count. The CDR3 reads CATSRRSGGSGELFF. As DNA, the CDR3 is TGTGCCACCAGTCGCCGCAGCGGGGGGTCCGGGGAGCTGTTTTTT. V is TRBV24-1 and J is TRBJ2-2; 9 positions match TRBD2. The CDR3 extends over 15 amino acids. J was trimmed by 6 bases and V by 6 bases; bases with no gene match: 7. CDR1 KGHDR and CDR2 SFDVKD come from the germline V gene.

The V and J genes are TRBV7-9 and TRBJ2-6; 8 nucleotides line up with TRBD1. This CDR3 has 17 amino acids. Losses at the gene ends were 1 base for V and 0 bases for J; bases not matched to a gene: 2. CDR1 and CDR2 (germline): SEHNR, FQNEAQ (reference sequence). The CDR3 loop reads CASSLGTGFSGANVLTF. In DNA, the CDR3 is TGTGCCAGCAGCTTAGGGACAGGGTTCTCTGGGGCCAACGTCCTGACTTTC.

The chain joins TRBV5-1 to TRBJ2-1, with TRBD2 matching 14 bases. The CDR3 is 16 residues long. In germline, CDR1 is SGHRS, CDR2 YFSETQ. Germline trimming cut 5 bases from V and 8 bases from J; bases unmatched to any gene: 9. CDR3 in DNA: TGCGCCAGCAGTACCCTGACTAGCGGGGGGGCGGATGAGCAGTTCTTC. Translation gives CASSTLTSGGADEQFF.

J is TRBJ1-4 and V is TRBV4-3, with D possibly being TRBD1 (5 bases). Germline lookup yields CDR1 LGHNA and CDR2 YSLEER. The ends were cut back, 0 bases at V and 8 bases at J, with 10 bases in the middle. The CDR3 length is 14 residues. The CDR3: CASSQDNRGEKLFF. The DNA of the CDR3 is TGCGCCAGCAGCCAAGATAACCGGGGGGAAAAACTGTTTTTT.

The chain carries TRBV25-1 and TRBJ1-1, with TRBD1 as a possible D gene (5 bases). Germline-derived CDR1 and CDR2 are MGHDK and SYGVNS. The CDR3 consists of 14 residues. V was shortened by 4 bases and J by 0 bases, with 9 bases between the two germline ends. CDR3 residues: CASSVGGVNTEAFF. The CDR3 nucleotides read TGTGCCAGCAGTGTGGGGGGAGTGAACACTGAAGCTTTCTTT.

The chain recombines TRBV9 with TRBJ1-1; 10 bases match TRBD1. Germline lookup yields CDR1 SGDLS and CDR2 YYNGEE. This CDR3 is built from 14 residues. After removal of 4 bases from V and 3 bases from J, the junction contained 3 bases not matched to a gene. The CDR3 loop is CASSPTGGYTEAFF. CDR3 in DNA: TGTGCCAGCAGCCCGACAGGGGGCTACACTGAAGCTTTCTTT.

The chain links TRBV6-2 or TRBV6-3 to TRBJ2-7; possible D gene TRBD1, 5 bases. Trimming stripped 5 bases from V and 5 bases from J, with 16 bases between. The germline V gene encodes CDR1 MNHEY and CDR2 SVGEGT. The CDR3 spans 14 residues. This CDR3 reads CASSLSRQSHEQYV. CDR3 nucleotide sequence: TGTGCCAGCAGTCTTTCCCGACAGTCCCACGAGCAGTACGTC.

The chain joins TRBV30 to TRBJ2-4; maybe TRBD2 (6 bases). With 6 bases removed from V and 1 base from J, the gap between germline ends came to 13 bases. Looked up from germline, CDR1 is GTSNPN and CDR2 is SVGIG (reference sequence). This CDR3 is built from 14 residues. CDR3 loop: CACNFRGAKNIQYF. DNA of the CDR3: TGTGCCTGCAACTTCCGGGGGGCCAAAAACATTCAGTACTTC.

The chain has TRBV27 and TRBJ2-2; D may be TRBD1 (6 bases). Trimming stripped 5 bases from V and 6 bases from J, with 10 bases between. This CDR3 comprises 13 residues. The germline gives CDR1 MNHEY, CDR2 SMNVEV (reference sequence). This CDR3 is CASSRQEAGELFF. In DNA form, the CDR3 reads TGTGCCAGCAGTCGACAGGAGGCCGGGGAGCTGTTTTTT.

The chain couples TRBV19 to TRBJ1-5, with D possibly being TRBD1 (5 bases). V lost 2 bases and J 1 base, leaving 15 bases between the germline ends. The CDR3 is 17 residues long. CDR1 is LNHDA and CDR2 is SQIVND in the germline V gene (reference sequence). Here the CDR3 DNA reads TGTGCCAGTAGTATAATTATACGGGACTGGAGCAATCAGCCCCAGCATTTT. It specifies CASSIIIRDWSNQPQHF.

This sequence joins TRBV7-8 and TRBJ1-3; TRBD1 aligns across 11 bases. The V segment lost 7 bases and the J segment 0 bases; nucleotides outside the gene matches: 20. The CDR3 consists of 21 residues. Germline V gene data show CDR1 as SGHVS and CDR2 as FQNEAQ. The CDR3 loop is CASTSALMGQGVYSSGNTIYF. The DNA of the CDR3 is TGTGCCAGCACCTCTGCGTTAATGGGACAGGGGGTTTATAGCTCTGGAAACACCATATATTTT.

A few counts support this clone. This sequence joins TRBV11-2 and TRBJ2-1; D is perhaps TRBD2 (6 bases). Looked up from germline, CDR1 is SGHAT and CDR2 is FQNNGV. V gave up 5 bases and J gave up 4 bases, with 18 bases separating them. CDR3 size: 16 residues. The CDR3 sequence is CASSQMGLAKYNEQFF. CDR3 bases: TGTGCCAGCAGCCAAATGGGGCTAGCGAAATACAATGAGCAGTTCTTC.

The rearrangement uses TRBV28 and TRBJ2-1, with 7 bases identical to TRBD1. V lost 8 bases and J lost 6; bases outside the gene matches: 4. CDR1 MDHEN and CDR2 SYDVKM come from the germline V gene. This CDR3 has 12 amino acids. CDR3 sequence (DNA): TGTGCCAGCGGAACAGGGGTCAATGAGCAGTTCTTC. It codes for CASGTGVNEQFF.

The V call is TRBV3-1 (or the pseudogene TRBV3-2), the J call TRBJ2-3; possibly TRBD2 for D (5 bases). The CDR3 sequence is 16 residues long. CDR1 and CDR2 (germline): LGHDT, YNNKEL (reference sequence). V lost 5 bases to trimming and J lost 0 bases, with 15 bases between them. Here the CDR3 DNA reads TGTGCCAGCAGCTTCCGGTCCGGGATTAGCACAGATACGCAGTATTTT. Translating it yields CASSFRSGISTDTQYF.

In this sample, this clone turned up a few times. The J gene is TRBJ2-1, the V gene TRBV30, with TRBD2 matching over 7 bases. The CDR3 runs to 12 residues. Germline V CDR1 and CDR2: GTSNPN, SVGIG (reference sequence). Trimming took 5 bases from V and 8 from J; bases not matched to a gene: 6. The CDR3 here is CAWAVAGDEQFF. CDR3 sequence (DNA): TGTGCCTGGGCCGTAGCGGGCGATGAGCAGTTCTTC. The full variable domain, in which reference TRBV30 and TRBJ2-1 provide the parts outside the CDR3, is SQTIHQWPATLVQPVGSPLSLECTVEGTSNPNLYWYRQAAGRGLQLLFYSVGIGQISSEVPQNLSASRPQDRQFILSSKKLLLSDSGFYLCAWAVAGDEQFFGPGTRLTVL.

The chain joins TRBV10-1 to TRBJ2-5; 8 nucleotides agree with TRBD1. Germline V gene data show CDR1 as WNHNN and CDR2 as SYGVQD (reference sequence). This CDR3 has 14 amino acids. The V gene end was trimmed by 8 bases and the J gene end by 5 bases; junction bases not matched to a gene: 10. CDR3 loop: CASGTGRSAETQYF. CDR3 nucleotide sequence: TGCGCCAGCGGGACAGGTCGTTCTGCGGAGACCCAGTACTTC.

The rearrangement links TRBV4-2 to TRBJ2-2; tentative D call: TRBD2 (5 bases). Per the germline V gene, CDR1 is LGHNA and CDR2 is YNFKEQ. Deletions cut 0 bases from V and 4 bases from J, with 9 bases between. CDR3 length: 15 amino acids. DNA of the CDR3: TGTGCCAGCAGCCAAGATGACCGGGGCACCGGGGAGCTGTTTTTT. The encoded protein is CASSQDDRGTGELFF.

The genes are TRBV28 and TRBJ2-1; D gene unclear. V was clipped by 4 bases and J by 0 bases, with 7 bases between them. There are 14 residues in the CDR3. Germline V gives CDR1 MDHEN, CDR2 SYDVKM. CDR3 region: CASSWAGSYNEQFF. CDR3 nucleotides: TGTGCCAGCAGTTGGGCAGGCTCCTACAATGAGCAGTTCTTC.

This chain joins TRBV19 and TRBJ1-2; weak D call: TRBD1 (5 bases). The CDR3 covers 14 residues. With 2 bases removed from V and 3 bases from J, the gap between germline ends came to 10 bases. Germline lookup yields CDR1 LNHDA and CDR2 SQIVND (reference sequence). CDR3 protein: CASSILSRDYGYTF. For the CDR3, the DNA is TGTGCCAGTAGTATACTAAGCAGGGACTATGGCTACACCTTC.

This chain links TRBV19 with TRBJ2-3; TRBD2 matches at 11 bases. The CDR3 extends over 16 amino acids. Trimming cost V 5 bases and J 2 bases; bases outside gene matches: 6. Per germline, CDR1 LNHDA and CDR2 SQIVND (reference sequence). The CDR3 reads CASSPRLAGSTDTQYF. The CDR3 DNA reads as TGTGCCAGTAGTCCTCGACTAGCGGGGTCCACAGATACGCAGTATTTT.

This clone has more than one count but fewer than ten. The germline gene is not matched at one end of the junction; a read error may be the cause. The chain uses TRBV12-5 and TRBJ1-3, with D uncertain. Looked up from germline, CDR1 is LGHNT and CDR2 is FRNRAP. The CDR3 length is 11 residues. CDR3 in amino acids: CASGSNREPDF. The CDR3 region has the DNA TGTGCTAGTGGTTCGAACCGGGAGCCGGATTTT.